This T cell receptor beta chain was captured in a study of blood T cell repertoires in COVID-19. Study in general: Samples representing acute and convalescent COVID-19 were sourced from the United States, Italy and Spain. The analysed material was cDNA or gDNA that came from T cells, B-cell-depleted T cells, or PBMCs.

V was clipped by 3 bases and J by 14 bases, with 20 bases between them. This CDR3 has 15 residues. From germline, CDR1 is MNHNS and CDR2 SASEGT. Under the authors' procedure: Reference gene primer amplification gave nucleated cell count estimates. The method was immunoSEQ multiplex PCR; TCRdb's version includes in-frame clones alone and lacks a portion of them. V, J and clone size are those of that table, while D and trimming were read from the DNA. The sample records more than 200,000 clones, 81% being singletons. Material for sequencing was peripheral blood. The chain has TRBV6-1 and TRBJ1-6; D may be TRBD1 (5 bases). This clonotype was obtained from a woman of 80 years or more with acute or convalescent COVID-19. For the CDR3, the DNA is TGTGCCAGCAGTGAGACGTCACCCAGGGTTACCTCCCTCCACTTT. This sequence encodes CASSETSPRVTSLHF.